These 13 T cell receptor beta chains were sequenced from one sample in a study of cytomegalovirus exposure and HLA in healthy donors. The PCR made use of 60 Vbeta and 13 Jbeta primers. Sequencing used immunoSEQ multiplex PCR; TCRdb keeps in-frame clones, though not all of them. The sample has 100,000 or so clones; 60% to 85% are singletons. The sequenced material came from PBMCs. Receptors originate from a man aged 40-55 years in good health and CMV-seronegative.

V and J are TRBV7-3 and TRBJ2-2, with D tentatively TRBD2 (7 bases). V gave up 1 base and J gave up 3 bases, with 9 bases separating them. CDR1 SGHTA and CDR2 FQGTGA come from the germline V gene. The CDR3 runs to 15 residues. CDR3 DNA sequence: TGTGCCAGCAGCTTAAGGGGGGGCGACACCGGGGAGCTGTTTTTT. Translation: CASSLRGGDTGELFF.

The V call is TRBV2, the J call TRBJ2-2; D remains unclear. CDR3 length equals 12 residues. Between the trimmed V and J ends, which lost 4 bases and 5 bases, there was a span of 5 bases. The germline CDR1 and CDR2 sequences are SNHLY and FYNNEI. This CDR3 reads CASSGTTGELFF. The DNA for the CDR3 is TGTGCCAGCAGTGGCACTACCGGGGAGCTGTTTTTT.

The chain employs TRBV19 and TRBJ1-1; D gene uncertain. This CDR3 is built from 18 residues. V lost 3 bases and J 1 base, leaving 21 bases between the germline ends. Germline V CDR1 and CDR2: LNHDA, SQIVND (reference sequence). The CDR3 region has the DNA TGTGCCAGTAGTATGAAGGGAGTATACAATCAGCCGAACACTGAAGCTTTCTTT. This encodes CASSMKGVYNQPNTEAFF.

The chain is built from TRBV5-4 and TRBJ1-6; 10 nucleotides align to TRBD1. V trimming: 4 bases; J trimming: 9 bases; junction bases outside the gene matches: 7. This CDR3 spans 15 amino acids. CDR1 is SGHNT and CDR2 is YYREEE in the germline V gene (reference sequence). CDR3 DNA: TGTGCCAGCAGCCCGACGACAGGGGGCTCTTCACCCCTCCACTTT. This encodes CASSPTTGGSSPLHF.

The J gene is TRBJ2-2, the V gene TRBV27, with D possibly matching TRBD2 (6 bases). The ends were cut back, 5 bases at V and 4 bases at J, with 14 bases in the middle. This CDR3 contains 15 residues. The germline gives CDR1 MNHEY, CDR2 SMNVEV (reference sequence). Here the CDR3 reads CASSPPRGTTGELFF. The CDR3 DNA reads TGTGCCAGCAGTCCTCCCCGGGGGACCACCGGGGAGCTGTTTTTT.

The rearrangement links TRBV28 to TRBJ2-7, with D possibly matching TRBD2 (5 bases). The V gene lost 2 bases and the J gene lost 6 bases, with 14 bases spanning the gap. The CDR3 totals 14 residues. CDR1 is MDHEN, CDR2 SYDVKM, per germline. The CDR3 loop reads CASSLRVSAGEQYF. The CDR3 DNA reads TGTGCCAGCAGTTTACGAGTCTCGGCGGGCGAGCAGTACTTC. Variable domain in full (rest from reference TRBV28 and TRBJ2-7): DVKVTQSSRYLVKRTGEKVFLECVQDMDHENMFWYRQDPGLGLRLIYFSYDVKMKEKGDIPEGYSVSREKKERFSLILESASTNQTSMYLCASSLRVSAGEQYFGPGTRLTVT.

The V gene is TRBV6-1, the J gene TRBJ2-7; no reliable D call. CDR1 MNHNS and CDR2 SASEGT come from the germline V gene. Trimming cost V 3 bases and J 3 bases, with 6 bases left between them. The CDR3 is 12 residues long. CDR3 in amino acids: CASSDRIYEQYF. In DNA form, the CDR3 reads TGTGCCAGCAGTGACAGAATCTACGAGCAGTACTTC.

CDR3 bases: TGTGCCAGTAGTCCCGGGACTAGAGCTAATGAAAAACTGTTTTTT. Its translation: CASSPGTRANEKLFF. The chain employs TRBV19 and TRBJ1-4; weak D call: TRBD1 (5 bases). With 5 bases removed from V and 3 bases from J, the gap between germline ends came to 13 bases. The CDR3 runs to 15 residues. The germline V gene has CDR1 LNHDA and CDR2 SQIVND (reference sequence).

The V gene is TRBV9, the J gene TRBJ2-7, with D possibly being TRBD2 (7 bases). CDR3 length: 16 residues. Per the germline V gene, CDR1 is SGDLS and CDR2 is YYNGEE. The V end lost 2 bases, the J end lost 7 bases, and 22 bases lay between the germline ends. The CDR3 sequence is CASSVEPRGALGEQYF. DNA of the CDR3: TGTGCCAGCAGCGTCGAGCCCCGGGGGGCATTAGGGGAGCAGTACTTC.

The chain couples TRBV6-1 to TRBJ1-1; unclear D gene. CDR1 and CDR2 from the germline V gene are MNHNS and SASEGT. The ends were cut back, 5 bases at V and 4 bases at J, with 8 bases in the middle. CDR3 length: 12 amino acids. The CDR3 bases are TGTGCCAGCAGTATACGGTTCACTGAAGCTTTCTTT. Protein: CASSIRFTEAFF.

This clone was seen a handful of times. V gene TRBV7-9 combines with J gene TRBJ1-1, with TRBD1 matching 9 bases. The CDR3 is 16 residues long. With V trimmed by 3 bases and J by 5 bases, 10 bases remained unmatched. Germline CDR1 SEHNR, CDR2 FQNEAQ (reference sequence). CDR3: CASSFLTGGDDTEAFF. Here the CDR3 DNA reads TGTGCCAGCAGCTTTCTAACAGGGGGCGATGATACTGAAGCTTTCTTT.

This chain joins TRBV28 and TRBJ1-5, with D possibly being TRBD1 (6 bases). This CDR3 is built from 15 residues. Germline-derived CDR1 and CDR2 are MDHEN and SYDVKM. V lost 3 bases, J lost 1 base, and 10 bases lay in between. In nucleotides, the CDR3 is TGTGCCAGCAGTTTCAGGGGATTGAGCAATCAGCCCCAGCATTTT. Translating it yields CASSFRGLSNQPQHF. Full variable domain (rest looked up from reference TRBV28 and TRBJ1-5): DVKVTQSSRYLVKRTGEKVFLECVQDMDHENMFWYRQDPGLGLRLIYFSYDVKMKEKGDIPEGYSVSREKKERFSLILESASTNQTSMYLCASSFRGLSNQPQHFGDGTRLSIL.

This clone was observed a handful of times. The genes are TRBV28 and TRBJ1-2; the D gene is possibly TRBD1 (5 bases). Germline loops: CDR1 MDHEN, CDR2 SYDVKM. Trimming removed 3 bases at V and 0 bases at J, with 8 bases between. The CDR3 loop spans 14 amino acids. The CDR3: CASSLAGTNYGYTF. CDR3 coding DNA: TGTGCCAGCAGTTTGGCAGGGACTAACTATGGCTACACCTTC.